Shown below are 32 T cell receptor beta chains from a single sample sequenced in a study of beta chain features in type 1 diabetes. Expressed TCRB transcripts got sequenced, as all isolated RNA was reverse transcribed. Sequencing used immunoSEQ multiplex PCR; TCRdb keeps in-frame clones, though not all of them. The data show 350,000 or so clones, with around 19% seen just once and 0.035% to 0.055% held by the top ten. The sample comprised naive CD4+ T cells from blood. These receptors were obtained from a woman aged 18-29 years in good health.

There are a few counts of this clone. The chain employs TRBV19 and TRBJ2-1, with TRBD2 as a possible D gene (5 bases). Germline V gene lookup returns CDR1 LNHDA and CDR2 SQIVND (reference sequence). V was clipped by 3 bases and J by 6 bases, with 12 bases between them. The CDR3 consists of 14 residues. CDR3 region: CASSIVYEGNEQFF. For the CDR3, the DNA is TGTGCCAGTAGTATTGTGTATGAGGGCAATGAGCAGTTCTTC.

This clone was observed a few times. The chain couples TRBV18 to TRBJ2-7; no clear D gene. CDR1 is KGHSH and CDR2 is LQKENI in the germline V gene. The V end lost 2 bases, the J end lost 1 base, and 9 bases lay between the germline ends. The CDR3 runs 14 residues. The CDR3 here is CASSPERRSYEQYF. CDR3 in DNA: TGTGCCAGCTCACCAGAAAGGAGATCCTACGAGCAGTACTTC.

In this sample, this clone turned up a few times. V and J are TRBV5-1 and TRBJ2-1; TRBD2 matches 14 bases. This CDR3 has 15 amino acids. In germline, CDR1 is SGHRS, CDR2 YFSETQ. V dropped 4 bases and J dropped 6; count of bases not matched to a gene: 3. Written as DNA, the CDR3 is TGCGCCAGCAGCAGGGGACTAGCGGGGGTCAATGAGCAGTTCTTC. Translated, it gives CASSRGLAGVNEQFF.

J is TRBJ2-2 and V is TRBV19, with 13 bases lining up with TRBD2. Germline trimming cut 6 bases from V and 5 bases from J; bases unmatched to any gene: 6. From germline, CDR1 is LNHDA and CDR2 SQIVND (reference sequence). The CDR3 runs 16 residues. The chain's CDR3 is CASRLAGGRSTGELFF. CDR3 nucleotides: TGTGCCAGTAGACTAGCGGGAGGGCGTTCGACCGGGGAGCTGTTTTTT.

The CDR3 DNA reads TGTGCCAGTAGTATTCGGTCGGCGGGAGAGAACACCGGGGAGCTGTTTTTT. This translates into CASSIRSAGENTGELFF. V is TRBV19 and J is TRBJ2-2, with TRBD2 matching over 7 bases. Per germline, CDR1 LNHDA and CDR2 SQIVND (reference sequence). J was trimmed by 1 base and V by 3 bases; bases with no gene match: 8. The CDR3 contains 17 residues.

The V gene is TRBV25-1, the J gene TRBJ2-1; 9 bases agree with TRBD2. From germline, CDR1 is MGHDK and CDR2 SYGVNS. The V segment lost 0 bases and the J segment 7 bases; nucleotides outside the gene matches: 4. This CDR3 comprises 15 residues. The CDR3 region has the DNA TGTGCCAGCAGTGAATATGGCGGGGGGGATAATGAGCAGTTCTTC. It codes for CASSEYGGGDNEQFF. The whole variable domain, remainder taken from reference TRBV25-1 and TRBJ2-1, is EADIYQTPRYLVIGTGKKITLECSQTMGHDKMYWYQQDPGMELHLIHYSYGVNSTEKGDLSSESTVSRIRTEHFPLTLESARPSHTSQYLCASSEYGGGDNEQFFGPGTRLTVL.

V is TRBV2 and J is TRBJ2-1; a weak D match, TRBD1 (6 bases). This CDR3 has 16 residues. The V and J ends lost 4 bases and 7 bases respectively, with 20 bases between them. Germline V lookup: CDR1 SNHLY, CDR2 FYNNEI. In DNA, the CDR3 is TGTGCCAGCAGTGGGGGCCCAGGGGAAGGAATTAATGAGCAGTTCTTC. It translates to CASSGGPGEGINEQFF.

V and J are TRBV30 and TRBJ1-2; 7 bases match TRBD1. The CDR3 is 12 residues long. Germline lookup yields CDR1 GTSNPN and CDR2 SVGIG (reference sequence). Trimming took 2 bases from V and 5 from J; bases not matched to a gene: 2. Written as DNA, the CDR3 is TGTGCCTGGAGTACGGGACAGTATGGCTACACCTTC. This gives the protein CAWSTGQYGYTF.

The J gene is TRBJ2-2, the V gene TRBV5-1; D is uncertain. The CDR3 is made up of 15 amino acids. The germline gives CDR1 SGHRS, CDR2 YFSETQ. Trimming pared 1 base from V and 0 bases from J, leaving 7 bases between. As DNA, the CDR3 is TGCGCCAGCAGCTTGACACTATCGAACACCGGGGAGCTGTTTTTT. Translating gives CASSLTLSNTGELFF.

This clone turned up a few times. The chain joins TRBV25-1 to TRBJ2-1; possibly TRBD1 for D (6 bases). Germline loops: CDR1 MGHDK, CDR2 SYGVNS. Trimming took 5 bases from V and 4 from J, leaving 12 bases between them. The CDR3 has 14 amino acids. CDR3 loop: CASSSGQPYNEQFF. The CDR3 DNA reads TGTGCCAGCAGTTCCGGACAGCCTTACAATGAGCAGTTCTTC.

This chain joins TRBV10-2 and TRBJ2-7; 8 bases map to TRBD1. V lost 5 bases, J lost 0 bases, and 6 bases stayed unmatched. Germline V gene lookup returns CDR1 WSHSY and CDR2 SAAADI. The CDR3 runs 15 residues. CDR3 nucleotides: TGCGCCAGCAGTAGGACAGGGACGAGCTCCTACGAGCAGTACTTC. It yields the protein CASSRTGTSSYEQYF.

This sequence joins TRBV7-9 and TRBJ2-6; maybe TRBD1 (6 bases). Germline V gene lookup returns CDR1 SEHNR and CDR2 FQNEAQ (reference sequence). The V gene lost 5 bases and the J gene lost 4 bases, with 12 bases spanning the gap. The CDR3 covers 15 residues. This CDR3 reads CASSARTVGANVLTF. For the CDR3, the DNA is TGTGCCAGCAGCGCGCGGACAGTGGGGGCCAACGTCCTGACTTTC.

The chain couples TRBV6-6 to TRBJ2-1, with D possibly matching TRBD2 (5 bases). The CDR3 length is 15 residues. Germline V lookup: CDR1 MNHNY, CDR2 SVGAGI (reference sequence). Trimming took 6 bases from V and 6 from J, leaving 18 bases between them. DNA for the CDR3: TGTGCCAGCAGACGCCGCCCCCTCGCGGGCAATGAGCAGTTCTTC. Encoded protein: CASRRRPLAGNEQFF.

The chain links TRBV19 to TRBJ2-6; D may be TRBD1 (6 bases). CDR1 LNHDA and CDR2 SQIVND come from the germline V gene (reference sequence). The CDR3 consists of 15 residues. Trimming removed 7 bases at V and 3 bases at J, with 13 bases between. CDR3 sequence reads: CASKPGESGANVLTF. The CDR3 coding sequence is TGTGCCAGTAAGCCAGGGGAAAGTGGGGCCAACGTCCTGACTTTC.

The rearrangement uses TRBV5-1 and TRBJ2-1; TRBD2 aligns across 13 bases. V lost 2 bases, J lost 7 bases, and 3 bases stayed unmatched. The CDR3 loop spans 15 amino acids. Germline-derived CDR1 and CDR2 are SGHRS and YFSETQ. The CDR3 spells CASSLLAGGINEQFF. The CDR3 DNA follows: TGCGCCAGCAGCTTACTAGCGGGAGGGATAAATGAGCAGTTCTTC.

A few counts support this clone. The V call is TRBV10-3, the J call TRBJ2-7, with D tentatively TRBD1 (6 bases). The CDR3 is made up of 13 amino acids. CDR1 and CDR2 (germline): ENHRY, SYGVKD. The V end lost 10 bases, the J end lost 4 bases, and 17 bases lay between the germline ends. In DNA, the CDR3 is TGTGCCACTACGTACGGGACACTTTACGAGCAGTACTTC. Its protein product is CATTYGTLYEQYF.

J is TRBJ1-1 and V is TRBV2; perhaps TRBD1 as D (6 bases). This CDR3 is 14 amino acids long. Germline V gene lookup returns CDR1 SNHLY and CDR2 FYNNEI. Trimming removed 6 bases at V and 2 bases at J, with 13 bases between. For the CDR3, the DNA is TGTGCCAGCAGAGTCGAAGGGGGAAACACTGAAGCTTTCTTT. Its translation: CASRVEGGNTEAFF.

The chain uses TRBV5-1 and TRBJ1-1; 10 bases agree with TRBD1. Germline V CDR1 and CDR2: SGHRS, YFSETQ. This CDR3 spans 12 amino acids. V shed 3 bases, J shed 7 bases, and the junction held 0 bases outside the gene matches. The CDR3 DNA reads TGCGCCAGCAGCTGGGACAGGGGTGAAGCTTTCTTT. Translated: CASSWDRGEAFF.

The table lists this clone with a few counts. This chain uses TRBV11-2 with TRBJ2-3; D ambiguous. CDR3 length equals 15 residues. Germline V CDR1 and CDR2: SGHAT, FQNNGV. V lost 3 bases to trimming and J lost 2 bases, with 12 bases between them. The CDR3 sequence: CASSFRGLVTDTQYF. CDR3 nucleotides: TGTGCCAGCAGCTTTCGAGGCCTAGTCACAGATACGCAGTATTTT.

V gene TRBV6-6 combines with J gene TRBJ1-1, with D maybe TRBD1 (5 bases). The germline CDR1 and CDR2 sequences are MNHNY and SVGAGI (reference sequence). V shed 7 bases and J shed 3 bases, with 18 bases lying between them. This CDR3 spans 15 amino acids. CDR3 in amino acids: CASNEKRQPHTEAFF. CDR3 sequence (DNA): TGTGCCAGCAACGAAAAAAGACAGCCTCACACTGAAGCTTTCTTT.

This clone occurred a few times. The sample carries other DNA sequences with the same CDR3. CDR3 coding DNA: TGCAGCGTTGTGAGTTCTGGAAACACCATATATTTT. This codes for CSVVSSGNTIYF. The chain recombines TRBV29-1 with TRBJ1-3; D is unclear. The CDR3 is made up of 12 amino acids. V shed 4 bases and J shed 1 base, with 5 bases lying between them. Germline V gene data show CDR1 as SQVTM and CDR2 as ANQGSEA.

There are a few counts of this clone. V gene TRBV6-5 combines with J gene TRBJ1-2; the D gene is possibly TRBD1 (6 bases). This CDR3 region has 14 residues. The germline V gene encodes CDR1 MNHEY and CDR2 SVGAGI. V was pared by 6 bases and J by 2 bases, with 13 bases between. CDR3 in amino acids: CASRASTGNYGYTF. The CDR3 coding sequence is TGTGCCAGCAGGGCGAGCACAGGGAACTATGGCTACACCTTC.

This clone came up a few times. This chain uses TRBV4-1 with TRBJ1-6; TRBD1 is a possible D gene (5 bases). CDR3 length: 14 residues. Per germline, CDR1 MGHRA and CDR2 YSYEKL. The V end lost 1 base, the J end lost 6 bases, and 7 bases lay between the germline ends. The CDR3 DNA is TGCGCCAGCAGCCAAGGCCAGGGTAATTCACCCCTCCACTTT. It is translated as CASSQGQGNSPLHF.

The chain uses TRBV7-2 and TRBJ2-1; 10 bases match TRBD1. The length of the CDR3 is 14 residues. V shed 3 bases, J shed 9 bases, and the junction held 5 bases outside the gene matches. From germline, CDR1 is SGHTA and CDR2 FQGNSA. CDR3 in DNA: TGTGCCAGCAGCTTGGGACAGGGGAGGGCTGAGCAGTTCTTC. Amino acid sequence: CASSLGQGRAEQFF.

This clone was detected only a few times. The genes are TRBV5-1 and TRBJ2-5; the D gene is possibly TRBD2 (6 bases). V shed 0 bases and J shed 3 bases, with 12 bases lying between them. This CDR3 is built from 15 residues. The germline gives CDR1 SGHRS, CDR2 YFSETQ. The CDR3 nucleotides are TGCGCCAGCAGCTTGGCCGGGACTTTTGAAGAGACCCAGTACTTC. Translated, it gives CASSLAGTFEETQYF.

In this sample, this clone turned up a few times. This chain links TRBV2 with TRBJ2-2, with D uncertain. V lost 3 bases, J lost 0 bases, and 8 bases lay in between. The CDR3 is 15 residues long. Germline V CDR1 and CDR2: SNHLY, FYNNEI. CDR3 in amino acids: CASSDEIPNTGELFF. Written as DNA, the CDR3 is TGTGCCAGCAGTGATGAGATTCCGAACACCGGGGAGCTGTTTTTT.

This clone was detected a few times. This chain joins TRBV4-1 and TRBJ2-4; TRBD2 matches 16 bases. Germline trimming cut 8 bases from V and 1 base from J; bases unmatched to any gene: 8. Per the germline V gene, CDR1 is MGHRA and CDR2 is YSYEKL. The CDR3 loop spans 18 amino acids. In nucleotides, the CDR3 is TGCGCCAGCTCCCCGGGACTAGCGGGGGGGCGGGCCAAAAACATTCAGTACTTC. Translating it yields CASSPGLAGGRAKNIQYF.

As to this clone: One junction end does not reproduce the germline sequence, and a read error may be involved. The V gene is TRBV7-7, the J gene TRBJ2-5, with 8 bases that match TRBD2. The V gene's germline CDR1 is SSHAT and CDR2 FNYEAQ (reference sequence). The CDR3 runs to 15 residues. CDR3 residues: CASSPQRGRQETQYF. In DNA, the CDR3 is TGTGCTAGCAGCCCTCAGCGGGGGCGCCAAGAGACCCAGTACTTC.

The rearrangement uses TRBV7-2 and TRBJ1-2, with D tentatively TRBD1 (6 bases). The CDR3 has 15 amino acids. The germline CDR1 and CDR2 sequences are SGHTA and FQGNSA. Trimming removed 5 bases at V and 0 bases at J, with 13 bases between. The CDR3 region is CASSGRGGANYGYTF. CDR3 bases: TGTGCCAGCAGCGGAAGGGGGGGAGCTAACTATGGCTACACCTTC.

The sample holds a few counts of this clone. This chain joins TRBV5-7 and TRBJ1-2; D is unresolved. TRBV5-7 is an ORF for which the function is uncertain. The length of the CDR3 is 13 residues. V was pared by 3 bases and J by 4 bases, with 10 bases between. The chain's CDR3 is CASSSPRGYGYTF. As DNA, the CDR3 is TGTGCCAGCAGCTCCCCACGGGGCTATGGCTACACCTTC.

The table lists this clone with a few counts. The chain links TRBV14 to TRBJ1-4; D ambiguous. CDR1 and CDR2 (germline): SGHDN, FVKESK. Deletions cut 1 base from V and 12 bases from J, with 15 bases between. This CDR3 is built from 14 residues. The CDR3 nucleotides are TGTGCCAGCAGCCAAGCAATCACGGGAGAACAACTGTTTTTT. Translation gives CASSQAITGEQLFF.

There are a few counts of this clone. The rearrangement joins TRBV6-5 to TRBJ2-3; D is possibly TRBD1 (5 bases). The CDR3 runs 14 residues. The germline CDR1 and CDR2 sequences are MNHEY and SVGAGI. Trimming removed 0 bases at V and 3 bases at J, with 7 bases between. This CDR3 is CASSYSAGTDTQYF. Here the CDR3 DNA reads TGTGCCAGCAGTTACTCGGCAGGGACAGATACGCAGTATTTT.